The 9 T cell receptor beta chains below all came from one sample that was sequenced in a study of shared clonotypes between healthy human individuals. Produced via immunoSEQ multiplex PCR; TCRdb's table is partial and in-frame only. In the table there are about 680,000 clones, roughly 70% of which are singletons. Material: memory CD4+ T cells sorted from blood. Subset indicated: CD45RA-negative fraction. These receptors were collected from a woman in her 30s in good health.

This clone was seen a handful of times. The chain couples TRBV4-1 to TRBJ2-5, with D perhaps TRBD2 (5 bases). CDR1 and CDR2 from the germline V gene are MGHRA and YSYEKL. The CDR3 length is 14 residues. V was shortened by 0 bases and J by 5 bases, with 10 bases between the two germline ends. CDR3 sequence reads: CASSQDFQRETQYF. The DNA of the CDR3 is TGCGCCAGCAGCCAAGATTTCCAGCGGGAGACCCAGTACTTC.

Notes on this clone: The sample has other DNA sequences that encode this CDR3 too. The gene calls are TRBV5-1 and TRBJ1-1, with 7 bases identical to TRBD1. This CDR3 is 16 amino acids long. Germline V CDR1 and CDR2: SGHRS, YFSETQ. V gave up 4 bases and J gave up 0 bases; unmatched junction bases: 9. DNA of the CDR3: TGCGCCAGCAGCCGCGGGGACAGCCTCATGAACACTGAAGCTTTCTTT. Its translation: CASSRGDSLMNTEAFF.

This clone was counted ten times or more. The V gene is TRBV28, the J gene TRBJ2-7; no reliable D call. Deletions cut 8 bases from V and 0 bases from J, with 8 bases between. CDR1 MDHEN and CDR2 SYDVKM come from the germline V gene. The CDR3 contains 12 residues. CDR3 sequence reads: CASCSRSYEQYF. The CDR3 DNA reads TGTGCCAGCTGTAGCCGCTCCTACGAGCAGTACTTC.

The CDR3, as DNA: TGTGCCAGCACGGAGGAGGGCCTAGAAGAGACCCAGTACTTC. Amino acid sequence: CASTEEGLEETQYF. V gene TRBV6-1 combines with J gene TRBJ2-5; D is possibly TRBD2 (6 bases). The CDR3 runs 14 residues. Germline V gene sequence: CDR1 MNHNS, CDR2 SASEGT. Trimming took 7 bases from V and 3 from J, leaving 15 bases between them.

V and J are TRBV15 and TRBJ1-5, with D perhaps matching TRBD1 (5 bases). Germline lookup yields CDR1 LNHNV and CDR2 YYDKDF (reference sequence). The CDR3 length is 14 residues. V was pared by 8 bases and J by 5 bases, with 16 bases between. The CDR3 coding sequence is TGTGCCACCGGAACAGGCCCGACCTATCAGCCCCAGCATTTT. This gives the protein CATGTGPTYQPQHF.

This chain links TRBV7-9 with TRBJ2-5; tentatively, D is TRBD1 (6 bases). The germline CDR1 and CDR2 sequences are SEHNR and FQNEAQ (reference sequence). V shed 3 bases and J shed 5 bases, with 13 bases lying between them. This CDR3 spans 14 amino acids. CDR3: CASSFLTGQETQYF. CDR3 DNA: TGTGCCAGCAGCTTTCTCACAGGGCAGGAGACCCAGTACTTC.

Comment on this clone: This could be a read error, since a much larger clone is one nucleotide away. Other DNA sequences from this sample encode an identical CDR3 as well. V gene TRBV28 combines with J gene TRBJ2-1; 7 nucleotides line up with TRBD1. This CDR3 spans 15 amino acids. V lost 6 bases, J lost 0 bases, and 5 bases stayed unmatched. Per germline, CDR1 MDHEN and CDR2 SYDVKM. CDR3 protein: CASSPTGSSYNEQFF. CDR3 nucleotide sequence: TGTGCCAGCAGCCCGACAGGGAGCTCCTACAATGAGCAGTTCTTC.

The chain links TRBV6-1 to TRBJ2-7, with 9 bases matching TRBD1. The CDR3 is 13 amino acids. The ends lost 6 bases at V and 2 bases at J; junction bases unmatched: 2. Per germline, CDR1 MNHNS and CDR2 SASEGT. CDR3 coding DNA: TGTGCCAGCAGGTGGACAGGGGCCTACGAGCAGTACTTC. Protein: CASRWTGAYEQYF.

The CDR3, as DNA: TGTGCCACGGGACAGGGGGCTCTCTCTGGGGCCAACGTCCTGACTTTC. This sequence encodes CATGQGALSGANVLTF. V gene TRBV19 combines with J gene TRBJ2-6, with 12 nucleotides matching TRBD1. The germline V gene has CDR1 LNHDA and CDR2 SQIVND (reference sequence). Trimming cost V 10 bases and J 0 bases; bases outside gene matches: 4. This CDR3 has 16 amino acids.